This T cell receptor (beta chain) was captured by sequencing in a study of cytomegalovirus exposure and HLA in healthy donors. Regarding the study as a whole: As immune exposure information, only CMV serostatus was available. TCR beta sequences reportedly predicted the HLA-A and HLA-B alleles of most subjects accurately. Reports credit the classifier with highly specific, highly sensitive diagnosis of cytomegalovirus status.

This clone was recorded a few times. The antigen is unknown. V was trimmed by 0 bases and J by 0 bases, leaving 8 bases between them. The CDR3 has 16 residues. PCR used 60 Vbeta primers and 13 Jbeta primers. This table comes from immunoSEQ multiplex PCR, and its TCRdb copy is limited to in-frame clones, with some not included. This sample has under 200,000 clones, with about 70% found just once. Whereas donors were nominally healthy upon sampling, unrecorded immune exposures were probable. The sequencing input was PBMCs. V gene TRBV23-1 combines with J gene TRBJ2-2; a weak D match, TRBD1 (6 bases). TRBV23-1 is identified as an open reading frame with a role that is uncertain. The sequence came from a woman aged 30 to 39 in good health and CMV-seronegative. The DNA for the CDR3 is TGCGCCAGCAGTCAATCGGGACAATCGAACACCGGGGAGCTGTTTTTT. Translation gives CASSQSGQSNTGELFF.